This T cell receptor (beta chain) was captured in a study of blood T cell repertoires in COVID-19. The data were produced by immunoSEQ multiplex PCR, yet TCRdb's version contains in-frame clones alone and is incomplete. The data hold 90,000 to 100,000 clones, with about 80% observed a single time. This clone was seen a single time. The CDR3 totals 13 residues. Trimming cost V 4 bases and J 6 bases, with 13 bases left between them. In germline, CDR1 is SGHDT, CDR2 YYEEEE. The sequence derives from a man in his sixties with acute or convalescent COVID-19. Material: peripheral blood. V and J are TRBV5-6 and TRBJ1-1; the D gene is possibly TRBD1 (5 bases). The CDR3: CASSAGFGSEAFF. In DNA, the CDR3 is TGTGCCAGCAGCGCAGGGTTTGGCTCTGAAGCTTTCTTT. Complete variable domain (other parts from reference TRBV5-6 and TRBJ1-1): DAGVTQSPTHLIKTRGQQVTLRCSPKSGHDTVSWYQQALGQGPQFIFQYYEEEERQRGNFPDRFSGHQFPNYSSELNVNALLLGDSALYLCASSAGFGSEAFFGQGTRLTVV.